This T cell receptor beta chain was recorded in a study of CD8 T cells in Susac syndrome. In regard to this clonotype: Its antigen is currently unknown.

This CDR3 has 16 amino acids. Trimming stripped 3 bases from V and 3 bases from J, with 16 bases between. Per germline, CDR1 LGHNA and CDR2 YSLEER. CD8+ and CD4+ T cells taken from blood had their TCR beta sequenced. Study-level points and caveats: The study conceded that relatively few individuals underwent its TCR sequencing and HLA analysis.

An input of roughly 0.5 to 1 ug of RNA was subjected to reverse transcription using random hexamers. TCR beta CDR3 was amplified by immunoSEQ multiplex PCR. This amplification extended across 54 Vbeta and 13 Jbeta segments. TCRdb recomputed calls from the immunoSEQ multiplex PCR reads with MiXCR, one row per CDR3 protein. The sample has 200,000 or so distinct CDR3 sequences; about 94% are singletons. This receptor was identified in a human donor with multiple sclerosis. Sequencing used CD8+ T cells from PBMCs. This sequence joins TRBV4-3 and TRBJ2-3; D not certain. The CDR3 DNA is TGCGCCAGCAGCCACTCCCCCATAGCCCAAACAGATACGCAGTATTTT. The encoded protein is CASSHSPIAQTDTQYF.